This is a list of T cell receptor beta chains from one sample in a study of blood T cell repertoires in COVID-19. Repertoires were generated with immunoSEQ multiplex PCR, while TCRdb's copy carries only in-frame clones and drops some. The repertoire includes fewer than 450,000 clones, more than 70% of them detected once, and about 1.1% sits in the top ten. The sample was PBMCs or T cells enriched from blood (not recorded which). The receptors come from a woman aged 18-29 years who had recovered from COVID-19. Both conserved end residues are part of each CDR3. D genes are given only for firm matches. Size is stated for part of the rows, as once, few or many counts, or as a class when the clone is expanded.

v_gene	j_gene	d_gene	abundance	CDR3aa	CDR3nt
TRBV5-4	TRBJ2-5	-	-	CASSLRQIQETQYF	TGTGCCAGCAGCTTGCGTCAGATCCAAGAGACCCAGTACTTC
TRBV11-2	TRBJ2-3	TRBD1	-	CASSYPLGTASTDTQYF	TGTGCCAGCAGCTACCCTCTCGGGACAGCTAGCACAGATACGCAGTATTTT
TRBV6-1	TRBJ1-5	-	-	CASSDVGAQPQHF	TGTGCCAGCAGTGATGTGGGGGCTCAGCCCCAGCATTTT
TRBV7-8	TRBJ2-1	-	-	CASSYIFSYNEQFF	TGTGCCAGCAGCTACATTTTCTCCTACAATGAGCAGTTCTTC
TRBV4-3	TRBJ2-2	-	-	CASSQATDSLNTGELFF	TGCGCCAGCAGCCAAGCCACAGACAGCCTGAACACCGGGGAGCTGTTTTTT
TRBV11-2	TRBJ2-3	TRBD2	-	CASSVSGGSTDTQYF	TGTGCCAGCAGCGTGAGCGGGGGTAGCACAGATACGCAGTATTTT
TRBV30	TRBJ2-7	-	-	CAWSDTEQYF	TGTGCCTGGAGTGACACCGAGCAGTACTTC
TRBV7-9	TRBJ1-1	TRBD1	-	CASSSTGGGTEAFF	TGTGCCAGCAGCTCAACAGGGGGTGGAACTGAAGCTTTCTTT
TRBV7-2	TRBJ1-3	-	-	CASSFSLSGYSGNTIYF	TGTGCCAGCAGCTTCTCCCTTAGCGGGTACTCTGGAAACACCATATATTTT
TRBV6-2/TRBV6-3	TRBJ2-3	TRBD2	-	CASSYPPLAGGFTDTQYF	TGTGCCAGCAGTTACCCCCCCCTAGCGGGGGGATTCACAGATACGCAGTATTTT
TRBV7-9	TRBJ2-2	TRBD1	-	CASSDNTDRVTGELFF	TGTGCCAGCAGCGACAATACGGACAGGGTTACCGGGGAGCTGTTTTTT
TRBV11-3	TRBJ2-2	-	-	CASSSITTGANTGELFF	TGTGCCAGCAGCTCCATTACGACAGGCGCGAACACCGGGGAGCTGTTTTTT
TRBV20-1	TRBJ1-4	-	-	CSASRGGSTNEKLFF	TGCAGTGCTAGTAGGGGAGGGTCAACTAATGAAAAACTGTTTTTT
TRBV18	TRBJ2-3	-	-	CASSPPLVSTDTQYF	TGTGCCAGCTCACCACCGTTAGTAAGCACAGATACGCAGTATTTT
TRBV28	TRBJ2-5	-	-	CASSVRGGRETQYF	TGTGCCAGCAGCGTTAGGGGGGGCCGGGAGACCCAGTACTTC
TRBV10-3	TRBJ1-6	-	few	CAINQDSNSPLHF	TGTGCCATCAATCAGGATTCCAATTCACCCCTCCACTTT
TRBV19	TRBJ1-2	-	-	CASSLRPPVREGYGYTF	TGTGCCAGTAGTCTACGGCCACCGGTTAGGGAGGGCTATGGCTACACCTTC
TRBV6-6	TRBJ1-3	-	few	CASTRETASRGNTIYF	TGTGCCAGCACTAGAGAGACAGCGAGTCGAGGAAACACCATATATTTT
TRBV3-1/TRBV3-2	TRBJ1-5	TRBD1	-	CASSQDPHRGNQPQHF	TGTGCCAGCAGCCAAGATCCCCACAGGGGTAATCAGCCCCAGCATTTT
TRBV27	TRBJ2-1	TRBD2	-	CASSLRGRAYNEQFF	TGTGCCAGCAGTTTACGGGGGAGGGCCTACAATGAGCAGTTCTTC
TRBV6-4	TRBJ2-3	TRBD2	-	CASSDGSGGSTDTQYF	TGTGCCAGCAGTGACGGTAGCGGGGGGAGCACAGATACGCAGTATTTT
TRBV6-6	TRBJ2-5	-	-	CASSYSQADGTQYF	TGTGCCAGCAGTTACTCGCAGGCAGATGGGACCCAGTACTTC
TRBV15	TRBJ2-2	-	-	CATRRNRGGSSGELFF	TGTGCCACCAGAAGAAACAGGGGAGGAAGTTCCGGGGAGCTGTTTTTT